The clone carrying this TCR beta chain came up once. Its antigen is unknown. These data come from a study of T cell responses to AZD1222 COVID-19 vaccine. Overall study: Second-dose recipients at about 4 or about 12 weeks were treated as one pooled group. Study outcomes and limitations: The donors showed a predominance of white British ancestry and of females, with possible underestimation of clonal diversity. The study found vaccine-associated CD4 TCRs spanning spike, dominant at 160-218 and 743-854. Two AZD1222 doses significantly raised spike-specific TCR breadth and depth over controls.

The CDR3 covers 14 residues. Trimming shortened V by 5 bases and J by 4 bases, and 14 bases separated the two germline ends. Germline assignment: CDR1 KGHSH and CDR2 LQKENI. Generated by immunoSEQ multiplex PCR, the TCRdb table keeps only in-frame clones and is missing some. The sample lists more than 80,000 clones, approximately 90% occurring once. The sequencing used peripheral blood, collected on day 0 of AZD1222 vaccination. The chain uses TRBV18 and TRBJ1-1; the D is unclear. The sequence was obtained from an adult in good health. The CDR3 DNA sequence: TGTGCCAGCTCATCTCGTCAAGGCGGCACTGAAGCTTTCTTT. This gives the protein CASSSRQGGTEAFF.